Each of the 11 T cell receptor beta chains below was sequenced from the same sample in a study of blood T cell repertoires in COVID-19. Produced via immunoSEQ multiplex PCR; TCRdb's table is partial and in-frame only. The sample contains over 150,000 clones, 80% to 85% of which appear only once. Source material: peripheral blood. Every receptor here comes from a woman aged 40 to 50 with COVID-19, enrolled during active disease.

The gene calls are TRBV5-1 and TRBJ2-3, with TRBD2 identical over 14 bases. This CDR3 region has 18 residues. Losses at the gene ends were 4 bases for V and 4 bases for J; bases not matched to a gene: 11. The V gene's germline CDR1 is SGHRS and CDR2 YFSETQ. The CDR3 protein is CASSRTGTSGRGPDTQYF. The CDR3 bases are TGCGCCAGCAGCAGAACCGGGACTAGCGGGAGAGGGCCAGATACGCAGTATTTT.

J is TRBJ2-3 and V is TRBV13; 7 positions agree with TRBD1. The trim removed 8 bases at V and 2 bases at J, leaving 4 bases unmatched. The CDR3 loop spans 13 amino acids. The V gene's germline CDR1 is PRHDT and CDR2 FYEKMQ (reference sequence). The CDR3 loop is CASRGTATDTQYF. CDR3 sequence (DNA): TGTGCCAGCCGAGGGACAGCCACAGATACGCAGTATTTT. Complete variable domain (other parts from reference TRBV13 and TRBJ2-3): AAGVIQSPRHLIKEKRETATLKCYPIPRHDTVYWYQQGPGQDPQFLISFYEKMQSDKGSIPDRFSAQQFSDYHSELNMSSLELGDSALYFCASRGTATDTQYFGPGTRLTVL.

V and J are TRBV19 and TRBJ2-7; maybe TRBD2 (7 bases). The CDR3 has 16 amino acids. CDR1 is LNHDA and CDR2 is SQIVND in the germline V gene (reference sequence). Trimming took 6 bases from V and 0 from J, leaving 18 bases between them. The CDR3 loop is CASSGGRSKNSYEQYF. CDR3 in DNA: TGTGCCAGTAGCGGGGGGCGCAGTAAAAACTCCTACGAGCAGTACTTC.

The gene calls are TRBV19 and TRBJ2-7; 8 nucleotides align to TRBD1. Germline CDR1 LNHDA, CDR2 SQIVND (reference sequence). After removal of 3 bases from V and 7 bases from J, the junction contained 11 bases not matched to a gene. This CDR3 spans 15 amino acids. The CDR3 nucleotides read TGTGCCAGTAGTATCAGTGGGCAGGGGGCGATAGAGCAGTACTTC. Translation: CASSISGQGAIEQYF.

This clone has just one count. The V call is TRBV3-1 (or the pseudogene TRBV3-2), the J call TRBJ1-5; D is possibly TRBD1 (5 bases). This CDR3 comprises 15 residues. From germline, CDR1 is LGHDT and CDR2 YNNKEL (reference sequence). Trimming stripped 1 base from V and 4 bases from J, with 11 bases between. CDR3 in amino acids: CASSQGGGGNQPQHF. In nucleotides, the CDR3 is TGTGCCAGCAGCCAAGGCGGGGGAGGTAATCAGCCCCAGCATTTT.

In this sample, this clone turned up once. The CDR3 region has the DNA TGTGCCAGCAGCTTGTGGGACAGGGGCTACGAGCAGTACTTC. Protein: CASSLWDRGYEQYF. The gene calls are TRBV5-5 and TRBJ2-7; 10 bases match TRBD1. Germline CDR1 reads SGHKS; CDR2 reads YYEKEE (reference sequence). The CDR3 length is 14 residues. J gave up 3 bases and V 1 base, and 1 base lay outside the gene matches.

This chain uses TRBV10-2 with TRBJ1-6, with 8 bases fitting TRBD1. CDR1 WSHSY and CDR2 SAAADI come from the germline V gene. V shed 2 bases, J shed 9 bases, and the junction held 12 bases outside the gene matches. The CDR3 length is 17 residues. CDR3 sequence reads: CASSEMDRELLGSPLHF. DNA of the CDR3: TGCGCCAGCAGTGAGATGGACAGGGAACTATTGGGTTCACCCCTCCACTTT.

Here the CDR3 reads CASSIGGGLRSTYEQYF. CDR3 DNA sequence: TGTGCCAGTAGTATAGGGGGCGGCCTCAGGAGTACCTACGAGCAGTACTTC. This rearrangement joins TRBV19 to TRBJ2-7; D possibly corresponds to TRBD1 (5 bases). Trimming left V 1 base short and J 2 bases short, with 18 bases between. Germline CDR1 LNHDA, CDR2 SQIVND (reference sequence). This CDR3 comprises 17 residues.

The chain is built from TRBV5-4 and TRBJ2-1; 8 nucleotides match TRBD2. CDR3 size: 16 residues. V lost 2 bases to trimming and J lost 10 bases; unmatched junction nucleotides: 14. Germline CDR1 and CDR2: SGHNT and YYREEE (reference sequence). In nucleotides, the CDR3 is TGTGCCAGCAGCTTCCCAGCGGGAGTGGGGTTTCCAGAGCAGTTCTTC. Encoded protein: CASSFPAGVGFPEQFF.

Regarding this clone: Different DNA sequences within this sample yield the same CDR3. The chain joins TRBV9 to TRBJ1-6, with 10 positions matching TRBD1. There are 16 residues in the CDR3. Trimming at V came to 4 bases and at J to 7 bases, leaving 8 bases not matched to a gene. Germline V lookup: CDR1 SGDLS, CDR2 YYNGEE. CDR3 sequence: CASSSRDRGGNSPLHF. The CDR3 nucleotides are TGTGCCAGCAGCAGCCGGGACAGGGGCGGAAATTCACCCCTCCACTTT.

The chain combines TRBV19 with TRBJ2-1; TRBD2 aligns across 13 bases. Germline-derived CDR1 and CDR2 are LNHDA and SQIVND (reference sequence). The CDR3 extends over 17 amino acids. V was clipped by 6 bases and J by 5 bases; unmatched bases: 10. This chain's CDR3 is CASSPPAGTSGDNEQFF. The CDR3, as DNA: TGTGCCAGTAGCCCACCTGCCGGGACTAGCGGGGACAATGAGCAGTTCTTC.